The rows below give T cell receptor beta chains drawn from one sample of a study of blood T cells in healthy people across ages. TCRdb independently ran MiXCR on the 5' RACE reads; one entry per CDR3 protein. The table lists roughly 1,300,000 distinct CDR3 sequences, roughly 59% of them singletons. The specimen was blood. These TCRs come from a man aged 18 to 29 in good health. CDR3s include the opening cysteine and the closing phenylalanine or tryptophan. A D gene is named only where the DNA matches it firmly. Size tells how often a clone was seen (once, few, many) or the class of an expanded clone, and some rows leave it out.

D gene | J gene | V gene | clone size | CDR3 protein | CDR3 DNA
. | TRBJ2-5 | TRBV3-1 | . | CASSQGISQETQYF | TGTGCCAGCAGCCAGGGTATCTCCCAAGAGACCCAGTACTTC
. | TRBJ2-7 | TRBV5-1 | few | CASSLAQGSDYEQYF | TGCGCCAGCAGCTTGGCCCAAGGATCCGACTACGAGCAGTACTTC
. | TRBJ2-7 | TRBV4-1 | . | CASSQDRTFYEQYF | TGCGCCAGCAGCCAAGATCGGACATTTTACGAGCAGTACTTC
. | TRBJ2-1 | TRBV12-3/TRBV12-4 | few | CASSLGPGPTQFF | TGTGCCAGCAGTTTGGGACCGGGACCCACGCAGTTCTTC
. | TRBJ1-4 | TRBV25-1 | few | CASRHTTNEKLFF | TGTGCCAGCCGACACACAACTAATGAAAAACTGTTTTTT
TRBD1 | TRBJ1-2 | TRBV15 | . | CATSRDRGGTGPQNYGYTF | TGTGCCACCAGCAGAGATCGAGGAGGGACAGGGCCCCAAAACTATGGCTACACCTTC
TRBD2 | TRBJ2-1 | TRBV7-9 | . | CASSYTGGEPNEQFF | TGTGCCAGCAGCTACACCGGGGGGGAACCCAATGAGCAGTTCTTC
. | TRBJ1-2 | TRBV5-1 | . | CASSATAGRVGYTF | TGCGCCAGCAGCGCGACCGCAGGGAGGGTTGGCTACACCTTC
. | TRBJ2-1 | TRBV29-1 | few | CSVEEGAGNEQFF | TGCAGCGTTGAAGAGGGCGCGGGCAATGAGCAGTTCTTC
. | TRBJ2-1 | TRBV20-1 | . | CSALKEVYNEQFF | TGCAGTGCCCTCAAGGAAGTTTACAATGAGCAGTTCTTC
. | TRBJ2-5 | TRBV6-5 | . | CASSPPDGSETQYF | TGTGCCAGCAGCCCCCCAGACGGATCGGAGACCCAGTACTTC
. | TRBJ2-1 | TRBV7-9 | . | CASSLVPGNPYNEQFF | TGTGCCAGCAGCTTAGTTCCGGGAAACCCCTACAATGAGCAGTTCTTC
TRBD2 | TRBJ2-7 | TRBV2 | few | CASRGTSGRVREQYF | TGTGCCAGCAGGGGGACTAGCGGGAGAGTTCGCGAGCAGTACTTC
TRBD1 | TRBJ2-1 | TRBV12-5 | . | CASGLRTGLSGNEQFF | TGTGCTAGTGGTTTGCGGACAGGGCTTAGTGGAAATGAGCAGTTCTTC
TRBD1 | TRBJ2-7 | TRBV18 | . | CASPPEDRVRPYEQYF | TGTGCCAGCCCACCCGAAGACAGGGTGAGACCCTACGAGCAGTACTTC
TRBD2 | TRBJ2-1 | TRBV6-2/TRBV6-3 | once | CASSYGSSGSNYNEQFF | TGTGCCAGCAGTTACGGCTCTAGCGGGTCAAACTACAATGAGCAGTTCTTC
. | TRBJ2-7 | TRBV10-3 | . | CAISVRQGGYEQYF | TGTGCCATCAGTGTAAGACAGGGAGGCTACGAGCAGTACTTC
. | TRBJ2-7 | TRBV4-3 | . | CASSQDWPLPHYEQYF | TGCGCCAGCAGCCAAGATTGGCCCCTCCCCCATTACGAGCAGTACTTC
. | TRBJ2-5 | TRBV6-5 | few | CASSSRQHIPQYF | TGTGCCAGCAGTTCCCGACAGCATATTCCCCAGTACTTC
. | TRBJ2-2 | TRBV5-1 | . | CASSLASAGTGELFF | TGCGCCAGCAGCTTGGCTTCAGCCGGCACCGGGGAGCTGTTTTTT
. | TRBJ1-4 | TRBV6-5 | . | CASGPDAWNEKLFF | TGTGCCAGCGGCCCCGACGCCTGGAATGAAAAACTGTTTTTT
. | TRBJ1-6 | TRBV20-1 | few | CSASDTFGYSPLHF | TGCAGTGCTTCGGACACGTTTGGGTATTCACCCCTCCACTTT
. | TRBJ2-1 | TRBV29-1 | . | CSVERQGAGEQFF | TGCAGCGTTGAAAGGCAGGGAGCAGGGGAGCAGTTCTTC
. | TRBJ2-7 | TRBV5-5 | few | CASSLWAGAVYEQYF | TGTGCCAGCAGCTTGTGGGCAGGGGCAGTCTACGAGCAGTACTTC
TRBD1 | TRBJ2-7 | TRBV20-1 | few | CSARDGTGQFYEQYF | TGCAGTGCTAGAGACGGGACAGGGCAGTTCTACGAGCAGTACTTC
. | TRBJ2-7 | TRBV20-1 | . | CSAAYGKRRTYEQYF | TGCAGTGCCGCTTATGGCAAGCGGAGGACCTACGAGCAGTACTTC
TRBD1 | TRBJ1-1 | TRBV4-3 | . | CASRSGQGAGTEAFF | TGCGCCAGCAGATCTGGACAGGGGGCAGGCACTGAAGCTTTCTTT
. | TRBJ2-3 | TRBV10-3 | . | CATGRGDGSTDTQYF | TGTGCCACAGGGAGAGGGGACGGTAGCACAGATACGCAGTATTTT
. | TRBJ2-6 | TRBV2 | . | CAWDAGSGANVLTF | TGTGCCTGGGACGCCGGCTCTGGGGCCAACGTCCTGACTTTC
. | TRBJ1-6 | TRBV7-2 | . | CASSKGGGNSPLHF | TGTGCCAGCAGCAAGGGAGGGGGGAATTCACCCCTCCACTTT
TRBD2 | TRBJ2-7 | TRBV10-3 | . | CAISGASGKSSYEQYF | TGTGCCATCAGTGGGGCTAGCGGGAAGAGCTCCTACGAGCAGTACTTC
TRBD2 | TRBJ2-1 | TRBV20-1 | . | CSARGDYDNEQFF | TGCAGTGCTAGAGGGGACTACGACAATGAGCAGTTCTTC
. | TRBJ2-1 | TRBV7-9 | . | CASSSSGKGLNEQFF | TGTGCCAGCAGCTCCTCGGGGAAAGGGCTCAATGAGCAGTTCTTC
TRBD1 | TRBJ2-4 | TRBV20-1 | few | CSANWDRENIQYF | TGCAGTGCTAACTGGGACAGGGAGAACATTCAGTACTTC